A few counts support the clone carrying this TCR beta chain. The antigen is not known. The data are from a study of CD8 T cells in ankylosing spondylitis. Study results and limitations: Characteristic of ankylosing spondylitis blood, it appeared, was a TCR beta motif comprising roughly 8 highly homologous variants.

With molecular barcodes, quantitative 5'-RACE was used to make the TCR beta libraries. From the 5' RACE reads, TCRdb called clonotypes with MiXCR, one entry per CDR3 protein. The sample lists about 220,000 distinct CDR3 sequences, more than 25% occurring once. Trimming shortened V by 3 bases and J by 1 base, and 9 bases separated the two germline ends. Germline assignment: CDR1 SQVTM and CDR2 ANQGSEA. The CDR3 contains 13 residues. The sequenced sample was blood, either unsorted or a sorted T cell fraction (not recorded which). The source is a male donor with ankylosing spondylitis or in good health (not recorded which). This chain connects TRBV29-1 to TRBJ1-1; D might be TRBD1 (5 bases). The CDR3 is CSVERGGNTEAFF. The CDR3 DNA is TGCAGCGTTGAGCGGGGGGGGAACACTGAAGCTTTCTTT.